The 5 T cell receptor beta chains reported below all come from one sample, sequenced in a study of blood T cell repertoires in COVID-19. TCRdb's copy holds only in-frame clones and misses some; the assay was immunoSEQ multiplex PCR. The table lists 120,000 or so clones, roughly 69% of them singletons. The sequencing sample was made of peripheral blood. These receptor sequences come from an older woman with acute or convalescent COVID-19.

The chain combines TRBV19 with TRBJ1-5; 7 nucleotides align to TRBD1. Germline CDR1 reads LNHDA; CDR2 reads SQIVND (reference sequence). V shed 9 bases and J 3 bases; nucleotides not matched to a gene: 5. The CDR3 runs to 13 residues. Written as DNA, the CDR3 is TGTGCCAGACGGGACAGCCTCAATCAGCCCCAGCATTTT. Residues: CARRDSLNQPQHF.

CDR3 nucleotides: TGCAGTGCTAGTCTCGGTGTCCAAGCTAACTATGGCTACACCTTC. It specifies CSASLGVQANYGYTF. This chain connects TRBV20-1 to TRBJ1-2; D is undetermined. This CDR3 spans 15 amino acids. Germline assignment: CDR1 DFQATT and CDR2 SNEGSKA (reference sequence). The V end was cut by 3 bases, the J end by 0 bases, with 14 bases between.

This clone was picked up many times. The genes are TRBV7-9 and TRBJ1-6; D possibly corresponds to TRBD1 (5 bases). CDR1 is SEHNR, CDR2 FQNEAQ, per germline (reference sequence). V was shortened by 4 bases and J by 7 bases, with 14 bases between the two germline ends. The CDR3 runs 15 residues. The CDR3 bases are TGTGCCAGCAGCTGGCAGGGTCTAGGAAATTCACCCCTCCACTTT. Its translation is CASSWQGLGNSPLHF.

This clone was found a few times. The same CDR3 is also encoded by other DNA sequences in this sample. The chain combines TRBV11-2 with TRBJ2-7; D unresolved. Germline assignment: CDR1 SGHAT and CDR2 FQNNGV. CDR3 length equals 13 residues. V shed 1 base and J shed 2 bases, with 6 bases lying between them. The CDR3 DNA follows: TGTGCCAGCAGCTTAGTTCCAGCCTACGAGCAGTACTTC. Residues: CASSLVPAYEQYF.

The J gene is TRBJ2-2, the V gene TRBV6-2 or TRBV6-3, with TRBD1 identical over 9 bases. The junction had 11 bases not matched to a gene; V was cut back by 6 bases and J by 3 bases. The germline CDR1 and CDR2 sequences are MNHEY and SVGEGT. The CDR3 extends over 17 amino acids. The CDR3 loop is CASSEGQGRGYTGELFF. CDR3 DNA sequence: TGTGCCAGCAGCGAAGGACAGGGGAGAGGGTACACCGGGGAGCTGTTTTTT.